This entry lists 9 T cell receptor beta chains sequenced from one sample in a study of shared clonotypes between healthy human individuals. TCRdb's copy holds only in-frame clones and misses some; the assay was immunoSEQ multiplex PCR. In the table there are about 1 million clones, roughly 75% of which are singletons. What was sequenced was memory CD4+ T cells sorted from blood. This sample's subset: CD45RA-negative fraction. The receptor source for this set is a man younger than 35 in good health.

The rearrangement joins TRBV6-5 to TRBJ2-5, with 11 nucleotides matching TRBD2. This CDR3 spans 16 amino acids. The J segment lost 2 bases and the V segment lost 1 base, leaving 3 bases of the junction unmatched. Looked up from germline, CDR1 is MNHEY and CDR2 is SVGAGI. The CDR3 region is CASSYWASGGQETQYF. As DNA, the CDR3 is TGTGCCAGCAGTTACTGGGCTAGCGGGGGGCAAGAGACCCAGTACTTC.

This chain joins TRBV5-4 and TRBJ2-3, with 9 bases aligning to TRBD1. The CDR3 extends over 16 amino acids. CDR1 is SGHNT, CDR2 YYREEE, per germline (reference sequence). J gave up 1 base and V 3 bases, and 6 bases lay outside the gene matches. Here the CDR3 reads CASSSGQGQRTDTQYF. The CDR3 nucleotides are TGTGCCAGCAGCTCGGGACAGGGCCAGCGCACAGATACGCAGTATTTT.

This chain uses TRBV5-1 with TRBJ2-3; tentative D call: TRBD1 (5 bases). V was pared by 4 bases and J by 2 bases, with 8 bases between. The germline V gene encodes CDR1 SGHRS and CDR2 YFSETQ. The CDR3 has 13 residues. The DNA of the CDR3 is TGCGCCAGCAGCGTCGGACACACAGATACGCAGTATTTT. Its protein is CASSVGHTDTQYF. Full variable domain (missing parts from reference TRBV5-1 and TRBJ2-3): KAGVTQTPRYLIKTRGQQVTLSCSPISGHRSVSWYQQTPGQGLQFLFEYFSETQRNKGNFPGRFSGRQFSNSRSEMNVSTLELGDSALYLCASSVGHTDTQYFGPGTRLTVL.

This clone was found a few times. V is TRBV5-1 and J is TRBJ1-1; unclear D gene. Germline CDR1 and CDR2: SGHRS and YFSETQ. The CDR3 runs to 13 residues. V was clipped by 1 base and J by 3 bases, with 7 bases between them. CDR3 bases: TGCGCCAGCAGCTTGCCCCAGGACACTGAAGCTTTCTTT. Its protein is CASSLPQDTEAFF. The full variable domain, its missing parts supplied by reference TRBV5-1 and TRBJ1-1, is KAGVTQTPRYLIKTRGQQVTLSCSPISGHRSVSWYQQTPGQGLQFLFEYFSETQRNKGNFPGRFSGRQFSNSRSEMNVSTLELGDSALYLCASSLPQDTEAFFGQGTRLTVV.

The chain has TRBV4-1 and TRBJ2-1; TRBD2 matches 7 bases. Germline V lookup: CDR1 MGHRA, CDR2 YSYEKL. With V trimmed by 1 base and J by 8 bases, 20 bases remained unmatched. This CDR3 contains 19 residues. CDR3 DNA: TGCGCCAGCAGCCAAGTAATAGCGAAGAGTCGGGGGGTGGACTATGAGCAGTTCTTC. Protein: CASSQVIAKSRGVDYEQFF.

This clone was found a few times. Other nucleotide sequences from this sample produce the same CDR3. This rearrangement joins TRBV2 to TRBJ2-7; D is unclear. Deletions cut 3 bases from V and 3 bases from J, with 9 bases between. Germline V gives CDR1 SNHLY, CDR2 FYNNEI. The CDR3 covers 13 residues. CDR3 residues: CASSDGLVYEQYF. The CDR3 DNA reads TGTGCCAGCAGTGACGGCTTAGTCTACGAGCAGTACTTC.

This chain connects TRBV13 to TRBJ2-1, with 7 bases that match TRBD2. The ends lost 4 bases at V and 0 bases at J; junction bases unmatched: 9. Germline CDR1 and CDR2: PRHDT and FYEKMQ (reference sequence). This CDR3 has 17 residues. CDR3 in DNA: TGTGCCAGCAGCTCCCTTAGGGGACTAAGCTCCTACAATGAGCAGTTCTTC. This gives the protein CASSSLRGLSSYNEQFF.

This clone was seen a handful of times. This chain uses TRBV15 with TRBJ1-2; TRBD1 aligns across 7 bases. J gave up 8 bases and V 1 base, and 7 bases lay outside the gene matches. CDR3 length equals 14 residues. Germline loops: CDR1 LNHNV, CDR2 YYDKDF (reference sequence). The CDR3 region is CATSRGTGAEGYTF. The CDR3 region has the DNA TGTGCCACCAGCAGAGGAACAGGGGCCGAAGGCTACACCTTC. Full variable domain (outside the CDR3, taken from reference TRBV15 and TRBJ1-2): DAMVIQNPRYQVTQFGKPVTLSCSQTLNHNVMYWYQQKSSQAPKLLFHYYDKDFNNEADTPDNFQSRRPNTSFCFLDIRSPGLGDTAMYLCATSRGTGAEGYTFGSGTRLTVV.

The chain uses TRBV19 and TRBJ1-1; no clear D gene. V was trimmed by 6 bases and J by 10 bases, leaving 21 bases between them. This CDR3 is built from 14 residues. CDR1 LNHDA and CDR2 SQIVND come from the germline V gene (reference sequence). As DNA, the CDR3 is TGTGCCAGTAGATCGGTCAGAATCTCCGCTGGAGCTTTCTTT. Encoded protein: CASRSVRISAGAFF.